A selection of T cell receptor beta chains follows, all from one sample in a study of cytomegalovirus exposure and HLA in healthy donors. The table came from immunoSEQ multiplex PCR; TCRdb's copy has only in-frame clones and leaves some out. In the table there are around 99,000 clones, more than 65% of which are singletons. The sequenced material came from PBMCs. These receptors were taken from a man between 25 and 39 years old in good health and CMV-seronegative. Each CDR3 is given with its conserved first and last residue. The D gene is left open where the match is weak. Expanded clones get a size class; other rows say once, few or many, or leave the size out.

cdr3_aa	cdr3_nt	j_call	clone_size	v_call	d_call
CASSLGGRNSPLHF	TGTGCCAGCAGCCTGGGCGGGAGAAATTCACCCCTCCACTTT	TRBJ1-6	-	TRBV6-1	-
CSVERDGELFF	TGCAGCGTTGAGAGAGACGGGGAGCTGTTTTTT	TRBJ2-2	-	TRBV29-1	-
CATSRDLETGSYEQYF	TGTGCCACCAGCAGAGATCTTGAGACAGGTTCGTACGAGCAGTACTTC	TRBJ2-7	-	TRBV15	-
CSVEPLAGRETQYF	TGCAGCGTTGAACCCTTAGCGGGAAGGGAGACCCAGTACTTC	TRBJ2-5	-	TRBV29-1	TRBD2
CATAVAGLLDF	TGTGCCACCGCGGTAGCGGGTCTGCTGGACTTC	TRBJ2-4	-	TRBV2	TRBD2
CAWSAADRGPAGELFF	TGTGCCTGGAGCGCCGCGGACAGGGGGCCCGCCGGGGAGCTGTTTTTT	TRBJ2-2	-	TRBV30	TRBD1
CAWSVAGTGGWGEQYF	TGTGCCTGGAGTGTAGCCGGGACAGGGGGCTGGGGGGAGCAGTACTTC	TRBJ2-7	-	TRBV30	TRBD1
CASSLGTGRDEQYF	TGTGCCAGCAGCTTGGGGACCGGGAGGGACGAGCAGTACTTC	TRBJ2-7	-	TRBV7-6	TRBD2
CASSLSEREFNTGELFF	TGCGCCAGCAGCCTCTCGGAGCGGGAATTTAACACCGGGGAGCTGTTTTTT	TRBJ2-2	-	TRBV5-1	TRBD2
CASSPGTGNTEAFF	TGTGCCAGCAGTCCCGGGACAGGGAACACTGAAGCTTTCTTT	TRBJ1-1	once	TRBV27	TRBD1
CASSGAGGSYEQYF	TGCGCCAGCAGTGGAGCGGGAGGTTCCTACGAGCAGTACTTC	TRBJ2-7	-	TRBV10-1	TRBD2
CASSADVGGNTIYF	TGTGCCAGCAGCGCAGACGTCGGAGGCAACACCATATATTTT	TRBJ1-3	-	TRBV7-6	-
CASSGAGATYNEQFF	TGTGCCAGCAGTGGGGCGGGGGCCACCTACAATGAGCAGTTCTTC	TRBJ2-1	-	TRBV2	-
CASSLARAGTPYGYTF	TGTGCCAGCAGCTTAGCCCGGGCAGGGACTCCCTATGGCTACACCTTC	TRBJ1-2	-	TRBV7-6	-
CAWNLQGGTEAFF	TGTGCCTGGAATCTACAGGGGGGCACTGAAGCTTTCTTT	TRBJ1-1	once	TRBV30	TRBD1
CAWSVGQGDIQYF	TGTGCCTGGAGCGTCGGACAGGGGGACATTCAGTACTTC	TRBJ2-4	-	TRBV30	TRBD1
CASSPGHQETQYF	TGCGCCAGCAGCCCGGGACATCAAGAGACCCAGTACTTC	TRBJ2-5	-	TRBV5-1	-
CAWRALGRTDTQYF	TGTGCCTGGAGAGCCTTGGGGCGGACAGATACGCAGTATTTT	TRBJ2-3	once	TRBV30	-
CASSSQLNTEAFF	TGTGCCAGTAGTTCCCAGTTGAACACTGAAGCTTTCTTT	TRBJ1-1	-	TRBV19	-
CASSQDQGTSHYNEQFF	TGTGCCAGCAGCCAAGATCAAGGGACTAGCCATTACAATGAGCAGTTCTTC	TRBJ2-1	-	TRBV4-2	TRBD2
CASSAQRTASYRGGNQPQHF	TGTGCCAGCAGTGCACAAAGGACCGCCTCCTACCGGGGGGGCAATCAGCCCCAGCATTTT	TRBJ1-5	-	TRBV6-1	-
CASSLGTGFYNEQFF	TGTGCCAGCAGCTTAGGCACCGGGTTCTACAATGAGCAGTTCTTC	TRBJ2-1	-	TRBV13	-
CASSYSGGSYEQYF	TGTGCCAGCAGTTACTCCGGGGGCTCCTACGAGCAGTACTTC	TRBJ2-7	few	TRBV6-5	-
CASSYQGGGEQFF	TGTGCCAGCAGTTATCAGGGGGGAGGTGAGCAGTTCTTC	TRBJ2-1	few	TRBV6-5	-
CASSHIAVNTEAFF	TGCGCCAGCAGCCACATCGCTGTGAACACTGAAGCTTTCTTT	TRBJ1-1	-	TRBV5-1	-
CASSGRGTGGGYTF	TGTGCCAGCAGTGGGCGGGGCACAGGGGGCGGCTACACCTTC	TRBJ1-2	-	TRBV6-5	TRBD1
CASTQIAGPSFNEQFF	TGTGCCAGCACTCAAATAGCGGGACCTTCTTTCAATGAGCAGTTCTTC	TRBJ2-1	-	TRBV2	TRBD2
CARLRVGYTF	TGTGCCCGACTGCGGGTCGGCTACACCTTC	TRBJ1-2	-	TRBV27	-
CATSPGHYSNQPQHF	TGTGCCACCAGCCCGGGACATTATAGCAATCAGCCCCAGCATTTT	TRBJ1-5	-	TRBV15	-